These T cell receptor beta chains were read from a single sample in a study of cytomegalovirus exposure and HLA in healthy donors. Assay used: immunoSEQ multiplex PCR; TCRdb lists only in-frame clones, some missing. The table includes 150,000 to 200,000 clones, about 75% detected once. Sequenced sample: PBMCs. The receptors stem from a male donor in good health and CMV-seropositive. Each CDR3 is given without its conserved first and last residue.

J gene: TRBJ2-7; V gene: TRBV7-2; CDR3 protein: ASSFVGGPSGASYEQY
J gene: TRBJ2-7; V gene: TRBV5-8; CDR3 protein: ASSLSGYRVVEQY
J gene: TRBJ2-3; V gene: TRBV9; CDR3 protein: ASSLRTGMGTDTQY
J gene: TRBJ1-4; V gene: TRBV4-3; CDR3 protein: ASSQVREKLF
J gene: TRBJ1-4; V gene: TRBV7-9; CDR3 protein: ASSQRQGAAEKLF
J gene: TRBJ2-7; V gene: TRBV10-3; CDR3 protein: AITDRGGYEQY
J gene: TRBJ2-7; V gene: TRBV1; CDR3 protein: TSSQDQADGYEQY
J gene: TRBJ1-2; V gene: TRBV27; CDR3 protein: ASSYRGSGGYT
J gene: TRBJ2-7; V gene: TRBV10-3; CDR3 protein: AITPRLGQGYEQY
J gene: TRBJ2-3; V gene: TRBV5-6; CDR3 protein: ASSFGLAQTPSTDTQY
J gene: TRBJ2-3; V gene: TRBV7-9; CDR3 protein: AGSLSGTVREDTQY